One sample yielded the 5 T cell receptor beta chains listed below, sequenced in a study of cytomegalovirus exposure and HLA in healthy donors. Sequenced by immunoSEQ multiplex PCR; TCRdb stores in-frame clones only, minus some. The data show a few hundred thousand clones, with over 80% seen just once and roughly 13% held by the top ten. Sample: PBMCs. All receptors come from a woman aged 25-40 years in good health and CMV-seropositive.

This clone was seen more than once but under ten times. CDR3 DNA: TGCGCCAGCAGCATAGACAGGAACACTGAAGCTTTCTTT. Protein sequence: CASSIDRNTEAFF. The rearrangement links TRBV5-1 to TRBJ1-1; tentative D call: TRBD1 (5 bases). This CDR3 spans 13 amino acids. V was clipped by 4 bases and J by 1 base, with 8 bases between them. The germline V gene has CDR1 SGHRS and CDR2 YFSETQ.

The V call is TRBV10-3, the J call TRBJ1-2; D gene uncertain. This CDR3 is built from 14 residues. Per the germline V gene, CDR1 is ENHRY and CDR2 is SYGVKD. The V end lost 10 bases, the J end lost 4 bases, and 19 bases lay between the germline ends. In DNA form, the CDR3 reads TGTGCCACTAACGCCCGGGTTGTTAGCTATGGCTACACCTTC. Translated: CATNARVVSYGYTF.

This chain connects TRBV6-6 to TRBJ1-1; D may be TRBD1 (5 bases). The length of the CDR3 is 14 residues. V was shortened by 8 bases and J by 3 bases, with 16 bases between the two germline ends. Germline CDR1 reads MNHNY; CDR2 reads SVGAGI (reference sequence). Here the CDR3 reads CASSRLGGDTEAFF. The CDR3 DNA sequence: TGTGCCAGCTCCCGGTTGGGGGGGGACACTGAAGCTTTCTTT.

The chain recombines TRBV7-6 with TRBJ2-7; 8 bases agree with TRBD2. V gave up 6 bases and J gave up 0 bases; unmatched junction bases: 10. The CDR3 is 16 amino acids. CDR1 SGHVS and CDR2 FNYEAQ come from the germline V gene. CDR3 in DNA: TGTGCCAGCAGTCGTCGACTAGCGAGCCTCTCCTACGAGCAGTACTTC. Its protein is CASSRRLASLSYEQYF.

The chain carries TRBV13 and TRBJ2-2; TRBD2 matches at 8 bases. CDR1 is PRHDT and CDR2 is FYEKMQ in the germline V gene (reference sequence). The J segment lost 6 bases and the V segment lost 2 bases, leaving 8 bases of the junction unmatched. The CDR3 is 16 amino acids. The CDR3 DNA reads TGTGCCAGCAGCTTACGAGACGGGAGGGCCTCCGGGGAGCTGTTTTTT. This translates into CASSLRDGRASGELFF.